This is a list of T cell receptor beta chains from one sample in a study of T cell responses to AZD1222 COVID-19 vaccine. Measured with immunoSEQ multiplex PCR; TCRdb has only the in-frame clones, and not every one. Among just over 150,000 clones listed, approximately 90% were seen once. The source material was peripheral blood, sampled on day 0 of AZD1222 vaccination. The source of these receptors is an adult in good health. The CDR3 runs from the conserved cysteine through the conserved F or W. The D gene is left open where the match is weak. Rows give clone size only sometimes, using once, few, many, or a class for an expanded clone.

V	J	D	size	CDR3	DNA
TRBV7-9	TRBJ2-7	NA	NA	CASSLAGTPTYEQYF	TGTGCCAGCAGCTTAGCAGGGACACCGACCTACGAGCAGTACTTC
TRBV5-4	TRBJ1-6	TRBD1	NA	CASRTGGAHNSPLHF	TGTGCCAGCAGGACAGGGGGCGCCCATAATTCACCCCTCCACTTT
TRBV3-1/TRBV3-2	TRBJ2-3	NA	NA	CASSQESSLLPRTDTQYF	TGTGCCAGCAGCCAAGAATCCAGCCTTTTGCCCCGCACAGATACGCAGTATTTT
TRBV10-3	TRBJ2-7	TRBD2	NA	CATGTSGFEQYF	TGTGCCACTGGGACTAGCGGCTTCGAGCAGTACTTC
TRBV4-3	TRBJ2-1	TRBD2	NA	CASSQFRWSIAGTYNEQFF	TGCGCCAGCAGCCAGTTCCGATGGTCCATAGCGGGTACTTACAATGAGCAGTTCTTC
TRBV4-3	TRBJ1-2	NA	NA	CASSQGSPYGYTF	TGCGCCAGCAGCCAAGGCAGCCCCTATGGCTACACCTTC
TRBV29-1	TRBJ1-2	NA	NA	CSVEDQDYGYTF	TGCAGCGTTGAAGATCAGGACTATGGCTACACCTTC
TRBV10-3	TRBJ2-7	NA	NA	CAISESAVAGVYEQYF	TGTGCCATCAGTGAGTCAGCGGTAGCTGGGGTCTACGAGCAGTACTTC
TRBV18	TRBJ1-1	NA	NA	CANSPREGGNTEAFF	TGTGCCAACTCACCACGAGAGGGGGGGAACACTGAAGCTTTCTTT
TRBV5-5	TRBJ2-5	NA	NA	CASSFFSPETQYF	TGTGCCAGCAGCTTCTTCAGCCCAGAGACCCAGTACTTC
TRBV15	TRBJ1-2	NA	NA	CATSTPWDHYGYTF	TGTGCCACCAGCACGCCCTGGGATCACTATGGCTACACCTTC
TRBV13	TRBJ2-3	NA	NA	CASSFYKMGSTDTQYF	TGTGCCAGCAGCTTTTACAAAATGGGAAGCACAGATACGCAGTATTTT
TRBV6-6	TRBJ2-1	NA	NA	CASLGNGVSSYNEQFF	TGTGCCAGCCTCGGGAACGGAGTGAGCTCCTACAATGAGCAGTTCTTC
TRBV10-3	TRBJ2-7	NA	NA	CAISPNRAYEQYF	TGTGCCATCAGTCCTAATCGAGCCTACGAGCAGTACTTC
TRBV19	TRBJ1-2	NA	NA	CASSIARVAGGHGYTF	TGTGCCAGTAGTATAGCCCGGGTAGCCGGAGGCCATGGCTACACCTTC
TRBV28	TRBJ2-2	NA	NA	CASSLWGAGDTGELFF	TGTGCCAGCAGTTTATGGGGGGCTGGTGATACCGGGGAGCTGTTTTTT
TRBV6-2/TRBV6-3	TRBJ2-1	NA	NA	CASSSSGYNEQFF	TGTGCCAGCAGTTCCAGCGGGTACAATGAGCAGTTCTTC
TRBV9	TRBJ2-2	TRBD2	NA	CARPGLGANTGELFF	TGTGCCAGACCCGGACTAGGGGCAAACACCGGGGAGCTGTTTTTT
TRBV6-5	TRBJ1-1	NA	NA	CASSYSRGENTEAFF	TGTGCCAGCAGTTACTCCAGGGGAGAGAACACTGAAGCTTTCTTT
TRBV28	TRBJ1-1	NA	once	CASSLGWDTEAFF	TGTGCCAGCAGTTTAGGGTGGGACACTGAAGCTTTCTTT
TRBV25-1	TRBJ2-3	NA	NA	CASSPQVAGTDTQYF	TGTGCCAGCAGTCCCCAGGTAGCGGGCACAGATACGCAGTATTTT
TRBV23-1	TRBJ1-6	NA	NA	CASSPGLIKGPRSLRTPLHF	TGCGCCAGCAGCCCCGGACTCATAAAGGGCCCCCGCAGTTTGAGGACACCCCTCCACTTT
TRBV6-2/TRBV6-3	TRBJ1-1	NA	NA	CASSGRSGRTEAFF	TGTGCCAGCAGTGGTAGGTCGGGGCGCACTGAAGCTTTCTTT
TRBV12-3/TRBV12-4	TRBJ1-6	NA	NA	CASRMDDSPLHF	TGTGCCAGCAGAATGGATGATTCACCCCTCCACTTT
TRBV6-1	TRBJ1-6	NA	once	CASSEEWGRQRPVWDSPLHF	TGTGCCAGCAGTGAAGAATGGGGTAGGCAGCGCCCAGTGTGGGATTCACCCCTCCACTTT
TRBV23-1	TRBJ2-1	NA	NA	CASSQLGGPGAYNEQFF	TGCGCCAGCAGTCAATTGGGCGGCCCCGGGGCCTACAATGAGCAGTTCTTC
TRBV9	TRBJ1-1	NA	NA	CASTNGGTEAFF	TGTGCCTCCACAAACGGAGGAACTGAAGCTTTCTTT